These 7 T cell receptor beta chains were all obtained from the same sample, sequenced in a study of monozygotic twins with inflammatory bowel disease. TCRdb re-called the 5' RACE reads and gives one entry per CDR3 protein, without DNA. The table counts about 450,000 distinct CDR3 sequences; about 2.4% lies in the top ten. The sequencing input was blood. All receptors come from a human donor with ulcerative colitis or Crohn's disease, or a healthy co-twin of an affected twin (not recorded which).

This sequence joins TRBV7-9 and TRBJ1-4; TCRdb's assignment of TRBD1 cannot be checked, as there is no DNA. The CDR3 is 14 residues long. Germline values: CDR1 SEHNR, CDR2 FQNEAQ (reference sequence). This chain's CDR3 is CASSPGYEGEKLFF.

CDR3 protein: CASSFSRTGSVNEQFF. The chain carries TRBV5-1 and TRBJ2-1; the D call from TCRdb, TRBD1, cannot be confirmed without DNA. Germline CDR1 reads SGHRS; CDR2 reads YFSETQ. CDR3 length equals 16 residues.

The genes are TRBV5-1 and TRBJ2-7; the TRBD1 assignment by TCRdb is unverifiable without DNA. CDR1 and CDR2 (germline): SGHRS, YFSETQ. The CDR3 totals 14 residues. The CDR3 spells CASSTGQIGYEQYF. The full variable domain, in which reference TRBV5-1 and TRBJ2-7 provide the parts outside the CDR3, is KAGVTQTPRYLIKTRGQQVTLSCSPISGHRSVSWYQQTPGQGLQFLFEYFSETQRNKGNFPGRFSGRQFSNSRSEMNVSTLELGDSALYLCASSTGQIGYEQYFGPGTRLTVT.

This rearrangement joins TRBV7-9 to TRBJ2-4; TCRdb returns TRBD2, unconfirmable since there is no DNA. This CDR3 spans 15 amino acids. CDR1 and CDR2 from the germline V gene are SEHNR and FQNEAQ (reference sequence). The CDR3 here is CASSSLAGVQNIQYF.

The rearrangement joins TRBV7-2 to TRBJ2-7; there is no DNA to check the TCRdb D call of TRBD2. The germline gives CDR1 SGHTA, CDR2 FQGNSA. The CDR3 spans 16 residues. CDR3 region: CASSPGSSGVIYEQYF.

The V and J genes are TRBV6-1 and TRBJ2-7; the TCRdb D gene call, TRBD2, has no DNA to confirm it. The germline V gene encodes CDR1 MNHNS and CDR2 SASEGT. The CDR3 extends over 15 amino acids. CDR3 residues: CASRFSGSPGYEQYF.

This rearrangement joins TRBV5-4 to TRBJ2-7; as DNA is missing, the TRBD1 call by TCRdb cannot be tested. CDR3 length: 14 residues. CDR1 and CDR2 (germline): SGHNT, YYREEE (reference sequence). The CDR3 region is CASSFHDRVYEQYF. Drawing the rest from reference TRBV5-4 and TRBJ2-7, the complete variable domain is ETGVTQSPTHLIKTRGQQVTLRCSSQSGHNTVSWYQQALGQGPQFIFQYYREEENGRGNFPPRFSGLQFPNYSSELNVNALELDDSALYLCASSFHDRVYEQYFGPGTRLTVT.